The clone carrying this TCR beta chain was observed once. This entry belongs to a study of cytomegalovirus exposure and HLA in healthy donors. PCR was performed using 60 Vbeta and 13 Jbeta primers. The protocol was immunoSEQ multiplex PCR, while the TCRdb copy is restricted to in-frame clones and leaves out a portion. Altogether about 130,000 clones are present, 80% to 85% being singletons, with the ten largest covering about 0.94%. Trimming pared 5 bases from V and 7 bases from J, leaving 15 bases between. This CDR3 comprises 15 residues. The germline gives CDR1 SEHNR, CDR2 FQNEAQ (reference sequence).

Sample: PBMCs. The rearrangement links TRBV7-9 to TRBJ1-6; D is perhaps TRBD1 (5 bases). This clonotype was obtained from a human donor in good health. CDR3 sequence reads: CASSPGGDLNSPLHF. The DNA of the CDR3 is TGTGCCAGCAGCCCCGGGGGGGACCTAAATTCACCCCTCCACTTT.